This entry is about one T cell receptor (beta chain). Its target is unknown. The sample originates from a study of T-cell reconstitution after alpha-beta-depleted transplantation in children. The study's findings and limits: At one year after transplant, newly produced T cells mostly accounted for T-cell counts and diversity. Alpha-beta T cells present about two months after transplant were reported to originate from several hundred expanded graft clones. Surviving thymic progenitors and recipient T cells were the source of high TCRbeta diversity at day 60 in some patients.

Unique molecular identifiers tagged the TCRbeta library. Each CDR3 protein is one row after TCRdb ran MiXCR on the PCR reads. The sample consists of roughly 400,000 distinct CDR3 sequences, roughly two fifths of them appearing once. This specimen consisted of PBMCs, obtained before TCRalphabeta/CD19-depleted stem cell transplant. This sequence was found in a girl under 10 years old with aplastic anemia, due to receive a stem cell transplant.

In DNA, the CDR3 is TGTGCCAGCAGCCGCCGAGCGTATACTAGCACAGATACGCAGTATTTT. This sequence encodes CASSRRAYTSTDTQYF. The genes are TRBV6-1 and TRBJ2-3; D is unclear. Germline values: CDR1 MNHNS, CDR2 SASEGT. The CDR3 sequence is 16 residues long. Trimming cost V 6 bases and J 0 bases, with 16 bases left between them.